These 2 T cell receptor beta chains were all obtained from the same sample, sequenced in a study of T cells after posttransplantation cyclophosphamide. Some clones are missing from TCRdb's copy, which holds only in-frame ones; the method was immunoSEQ multiplex PCR. This table has a few thousand clones, approximately 94% appearing once. The material sequenced was CD4+ T cells sorted from bone marrow. These receptors came from a woman aged 60-75 years in good health, CMV-negative, and a related stem cell transplant donor.

The chain carries TRBV4-1 and TRBJ1-3; possibly TRBD1 for D (6 bases). This CDR3 region has 16 residues. Per the germline V gene, CDR1 is MGHRA and CDR2 is YSYEKL. V was clipped by 3 bases and J by 0 bases, with 12 bases between them. The CDR3 sequence is CASSHTGQSSGNTIYF. DNA for the CDR3: TGCGCCAGCAGCCATACAGGACAGAGCTCTGGAAACACCATATATTTT.

The genes are TRBV29-1 and TRBJ2-5, with a possible D match to TRBD1 (5 bases). The CDR3 extends over 13 amino acids. CDR1 is SQVTM, CDR2 ANQGSEA, per germline. V lost 4 bases, J lost 5 bases, and 14 bases lay in between. CDR3 protein: CSVGFGWGETQYF. The CDR3 bases are TGCAGCGTTGGGTTTGGTTGGGGCGAGACCCAGTACTTC.